This TCR beta chain is from a study of CD8+ T cells in alopecia areata. Sequencing used cDNA as its template, made by extracting RNA and reverse transcribing it. The repertoire was sequenced with immunoSEQ multiplex PCR; TCRdb's copy has only in-frame clones and lacks some. The repertoire consists of under 250,000 clones, with about 56% occurring once and the leading ten covering roughly 5.3%. The material sequenced was CD8+ T cells sorted from blood. The clonotype was recovered from a human donor in good health.

CDR3 in DNA: TGTGCCAGATCCTCTAGCGGGGGCGTGGAGACCCAGTACTTC. It is translated as CARSSSGGVETQYF. V is TRBV2 and J is TRBJ2-5; 10 bases are shared with TRBD2. The length of the CDR3 is 14 residues. CDR1 and CDR2 (germline): SNHLY, FYNNEI. Losses at the gene ends were 9 bases for V and 5 bases for J; bases not matched to a gene: 9.